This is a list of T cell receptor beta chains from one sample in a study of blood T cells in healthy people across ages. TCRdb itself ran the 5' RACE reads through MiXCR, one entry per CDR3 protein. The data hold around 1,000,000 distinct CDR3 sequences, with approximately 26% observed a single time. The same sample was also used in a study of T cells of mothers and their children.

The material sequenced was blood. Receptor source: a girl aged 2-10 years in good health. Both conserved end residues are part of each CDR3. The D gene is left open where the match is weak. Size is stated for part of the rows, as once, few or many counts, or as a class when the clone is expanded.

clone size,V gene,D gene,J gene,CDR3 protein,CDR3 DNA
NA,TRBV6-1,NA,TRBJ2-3,CASSEQGSGTDTQYF,TGTGCCAGCAGTGAGCAGGGGAGCGGCACAGATACGCAGTATTTT
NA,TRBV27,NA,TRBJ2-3,CASSPRGIQISLLDTQYF,TGTGCCAGCAGCCCTCGAGGGATCCAAATTTCCCTTTTAGATACGCAGTATTTT
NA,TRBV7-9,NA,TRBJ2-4,CASSLKTAANIQYF,TGTGCCAGCAGCTTAAAGACTGCTGCAAACATTCAGTACTTC
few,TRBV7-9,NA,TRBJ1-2,CASSTVAGARYTF,TGTGCCAGCAGCACGGTGGCAGGGGCACGCTACACCTTC
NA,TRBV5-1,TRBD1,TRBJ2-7,CASSDGTGWYKQYF,TGCGCCAGCAGCGACGGGACAGGGTGGTACAAGCAGTACTTC
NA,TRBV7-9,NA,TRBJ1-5,CASSYHDAHQPQHF,TGTGCCAGCAGTTACCATGACGCACATCAGCCCCAGCATTTT
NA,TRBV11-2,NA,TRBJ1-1,CASSSVGPVGTEAFF,TGTGCCAGCAGCTCAGTGGGCCCGGTGGGGACTGAAGCTTTCTTT
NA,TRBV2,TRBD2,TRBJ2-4,CASRGHPTSGGNIQYF,TGTGCCAGCAGGGGGCATCCGACTAGCGGGGGAAACATTCAGTACTTC
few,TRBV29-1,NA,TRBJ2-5,CSVPGEDFVETQYF,TGCAGCGTCCCCGGGGAGGATTTCGTCGAGACCCAGTACTTC
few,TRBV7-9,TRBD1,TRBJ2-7,CASSLRRTGEPYEQYF,TGTGCCAGCAGCCTGAGGAGGACAGGGGAGCCCTACGAGCAGTACTTC
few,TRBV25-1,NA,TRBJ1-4,CASSELFGEGDEKLFF,TGTGCCAGCAGTGAGCTTTTCGGCGAGGGGGATGAAAAACTGTTTTTT
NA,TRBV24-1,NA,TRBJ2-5,CATSRIGETQYF,TGTGCCACCAGCCGCATTGGGGAGACCCAGTACTTC
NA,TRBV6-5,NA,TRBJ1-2,CASRVSANYGYTF,TGTGCCAGCAGGGTCAGCGCTAACTATGGCTACACCTTC
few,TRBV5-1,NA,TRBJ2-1,CASRLGTGKGGEQFF,TGCGCCAGCAGGTTAGGGACGGGTAAAGGGGGTGAGCAGTTCTTC
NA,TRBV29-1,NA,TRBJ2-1,CSVGKLLGDEQFF,TGCAGCGTTGGGAAGCTTCTAGGGGATGAGCAGTTCTTC
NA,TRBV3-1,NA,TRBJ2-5,CASSQDYTEEQYF,TGTGCCAGCAGCCAAGATTATACTGAAGAGCAGTACTTC
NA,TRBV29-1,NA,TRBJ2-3,CSAGLPNTDTQYF,TGCAGCGCCGGGCTACCGAACACAGATACGCAGTATTTT
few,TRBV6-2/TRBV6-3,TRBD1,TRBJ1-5,CASSYTGQRGNQPQHF,TGTGCCAGCAGTTACACGGGACAGCGGGGCAATCAGCCCCAGCATTTT
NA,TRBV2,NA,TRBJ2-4,CASGTLAKNIQYF,TGTGCCAGCGGGACCCTAGCCAAAAACATTCAGTACTTC
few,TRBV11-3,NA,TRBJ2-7,CASSFSLSYEQYF,TGTGCCAGCAGCTTCAGTTTGTCTTACGAGCAGTACTTC
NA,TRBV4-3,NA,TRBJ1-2,CASSQDVAGVYGYTF,TGCGCCAGCAGCCAAGATGTCGCAGGGGTCTATGGCTACACCTTC
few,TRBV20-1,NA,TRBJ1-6,CSASLGHVHF,TGCAGTGCTAGTCTGGGACATGTCCACTTT
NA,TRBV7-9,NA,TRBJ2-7,CASSFGWAGEQYF,TGTGCCAGCAGCTTTGGCTGGGCTGGCGAGCAGTACTTC
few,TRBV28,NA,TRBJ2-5,CASSTGIQETQYF,TGCGCCAGCAGTACGGGCATACAAGAGACCCAGTACTTC
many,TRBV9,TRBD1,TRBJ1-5,CASSAGTGNQPQHF,TGTGCCAGCAGCGCCGGGACAGGGAATCAGCCCCAGCATTTT
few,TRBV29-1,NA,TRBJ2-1,CSVEVAGVYNEQFF,TGCAGCGTTGAAGTAGCAGGGGTCTACAATGAGCAGTTCTTC